These 14 T cell receptor beta chains were all obtained from the same sample, sequenced in a study of regulatory T cells in long-lasting Graves disease. Time point meaning: newly diagnosed GD, antithyroid drugs for less than 3 months. PBMCs were the source of the RNA used for TCR sequencing. In building TCR beta libraries, iRepertoire HTBI primers were used together with Arm-PCR of CDR3 regions. TCRdb passed the multiplex PCR reads through MiXCR, listing each CDR3 protein once. The data contain 400,000 to 500,000 distinct CDR3 sequences, under 15% of them singletons. These records were also assigned to another study, of T cells in Graves' hyperthyroidism and ophthalmopathy.

This sample comprised peripheral blood mononuclear cells (PBMCs), obtained at new diagnosis, from a patient treated with antithyroid drugs. The receptor source for this set is a woman under 40 with Graves disease.

The rearrangement links TRBV28 to TRBJ1-4; tentatively, D is TRBD1 (6 bases). The germline V gene has CDR1 MDHEN and CDR2 SYDVKM. The CDR3 length is 13 residues. V shed 8 bases and J shed 8 bases, with 15 bases lying between them. In nucleotides, the CDR3 is TGTGCCAGCGACCGGGGGGCGCGCGAAAAACTGTTTTTT. Its protein product is CASDRGAREKLFF. Variable domain in full (rest from reference TRBV28 and TRBJ1-4): DVKVTQSSRYLVKRTGEKVFLECVQDMDHENMFWYRQDPGLGLRLIYFSYDVKMKEKGDIPEGYSVSREKKERFSLILESASTNQTSMYLCASDRGAREKLFFGSGTQLSVL.

This clonotype was counted many times. The chain's CDR3 is CASSFTSGTGGNQPQHF. The CDR3 coding sequence is TGTGCCAGCAGCTTTACGTCCGGGACAGGCGGCAATCAGCCCCAGCATTTT. The rearrangement uses TRBV5-6 and TRBJ1-5; 8 nucleotides match TRBD1. The CDR3 consists of 17 residues. V was pared by 2 bases and J by 2 bases, with 9 bases of the junction left unmatched. CDR1 and CDR2 from the germline V gene are SGHDT and YYEEEE.

The table lists this clonotype with a few counts. The chain combines TRBV4-1 with TRBJ2-5; D is possibly TRBD2 (6 bases). The CDR3 sequence is 14 residues long. The V gene lost 4 bases and the J gene lost 2 bases, with 11 bases spanning the gap. Germline CDR1 and CDR2: MGHRA and YSYEKL. The DNA for the CDR3 is TGCGCCAGCAGCCCCGGGAGACGGCAAGAGACCCAGTACTTC. It translates to CASSPGRRQETQYF.

This clonotype was seen a few times. At one of its ends the junction is not consistent with the germline gene, which may arise from a read error. DNA for the CDR3: TGCGCCAGCAGCTTGGTAGCCGGTGACGCCGGGGAGCTGTTTTTT. It codes for CASSLVAGDAGELFF. V gene TRBV7-9 combines with J gene TRBJ2-2; no clear D gene. CDR1 is SEHNR, CDR2 FQNEAQ, per germline (reference sequence). There are 15 residues in the CDR3.

This clonotype occurred a few times. This chain joins TRBV10-2 and TRBJ1-5, with 7 bases fitting TRBD1. The junction had 8 bases not matched to a gene; V was cut back by 6 bases and J by 3 bases. The CDR3 runs to 15 residues. Per germline, CDR1 WSHSY and CDR2 SAAADI. This chain's CDR3 is CASRGQGEYNQPQHF. The DNA for the CDR3 is TGCGCCAGCAGGGGGCAGGGGGAGTACAATCAGCCCCAGCATTTT.

This chain links TRBV6-1 with TRBJ2-7; a weak D match, TRBD2 (5 bases). Between the trimmed V and J ends, which lost 6 bases and 0 bases, there was a span of 18 bases. The CDR3 length is 16 residues. Germline CDR1 and CDR2: MNHNS and SASEGT. The CDR3 DNA reads TGTGCCAGCAGCCCCCAAAGCGGTTTGAGCTCCTACGAGCAGTACTTC. This gives the protein CASSPQSGLSSYEQYF.

The rearrangement links TRBV28 to TRBJ1-4; D is undetermined. CDR3 length: 14 amino acids. Germline lookup yields CDR1 MDHEN and CDR2 SYDVKM. Trimming took off 2 bases at V and 8 bases at J, with 12 bases between the two ends. The CDR3 is CASSLEVSREKLFF. The DNA of the CDR3 is TGTGCCAGCAGTTTAGAGGTCAGCCGAGAAAAACTGTTTTTT.

This clonotype was counted ten times or more. The genes are TRBV7-9 and TRBJ2-3; 14 nucleotides agree with TRBD2. With V trimmed by 5 bases and J by 8 bases, 9 bases remained unmatched. The germline V gene has CDR1 SEHNR and CDR2 FQNEAQ (reference sequence). The CDR3 is made up of 16 amino acids. The CDR3 region is CASSPWGTSGRATQYF. Written as DNA, the CDR3 is TGTGCCAGCAGCCCTTGGGGGACTAGCGGGAGAGCTACGCAGTATTTT.

This clonotype was counted ten times or more. The chain couples TRBV27 to TRBJ1-1; D not certain. Germline V gene sequence: CDR1 MNHEY, CDR2 SMNVEV (reference sequence). The V end was cut by 4 bases, the J end by 4 bases, with 10 bases between. The CDR3 spans 13 residues. In nucleotides, the CDR3 is TGTGCCAGCAGTTCGTCTATTGGCACTGAAGCTTTCTTT. It translates to CASSSSIGTEAFF.

This clonotype was picked up many times. The J gene is TRBJ2-1, the V gene TRBV5-1; 12 bases are a match to TRBD2. J lost 2 bases, V lost 4 bases, and 13 bases had no gene match. The CDR3 consists of 19 residues. Germline-derived CDR1 and CDR2 are SGHRS and YFSETQ. The CDR3 DNA sequence: TGCGCCAGCAGCCTTCTGGTAGCTAGCGGGAGGGCCCCCTACAATGAGCAGTTCTTC. Translated, it gives CASSLLVASGRAPYNEQFF.

This clonotype was recorded at least ten times. This chain links TRBV11-2 with TRBJ1-5; perhaps TRBD1 as D (6 bases). Trimming left V 5 bases short and J 2 bases short, with 22 bases between. The germline V gene encodes CDR1 SGHAT and CDR2 FQNNGV. The CDR3 consists of 18 residues. In DNA, the CDR3 is TGTGCCAGCAGCCAGGGGTGGGAGGAGGTGGGGGGCAATCAGCCCCAGCATTTT. This gives the protein CASSQGWEEVGGNQPQHF.

This clonotype was seen repeatedly, ten times or more. The CDR3 DNA follows: TGTGCCAGCAGCATCACGGGATCGGCGGCCTACGAGCAGTACTTC. This gives the protein CASSITGSAAYEQYF. The chain links TRBV7-2 to TRBJ2-7, with D maybe TRBD2 (5 bases). Trimming pared 5 bases from V and 2 bases from J, leaving 16 bases between. This CDR3 comprises 15 residues. Looked up from germline, CDR1 is SGHTA and CDR2 is FQGNSA.

This clonotype was counted ten times or more. This chain connects TRBV30 to TRBJ2-1, with D hard to call. Germline CDR1 and CDR2: GTSNPN and SVGIG (reference sequence). This CDR3 comprises 13 residues. The V and J ends lost 2 bases and 9 bases respectively, with 14 bases between them. The CDR3 region is CAWSSYPGFEQFF. In DNA, the CDR3 is TGTGCCTGGAGTTCCTACCCCGGGTTTGAGCAGTTCTTC.

This clonotype was picked up many times. The chain has TRBV5-6 and TRBJ2-7; 9 bases match TRBD1. The CDR3 runs 14 residues. Germline assignment: CDR1 SGHDT and CDR2 YYEEEE. V shed 3 bases, J shed 7 bases, and the junction held 8 bases outside the gene matches. Written as DNA, the CDR3 is TGTGCCAGCAGCTGGGGGGGACAGGGTGAAGAGCAGTACTTC. It codes for CASSWGGQGEEQYF.